A selection of T cell receptor beta chains follows, all from one sample in a study of cytomegalovirus exposure and HLA in healthy donors. Assay: immunoSEQ multiplex PCR; the TCRdb copy retains only in-frame clones and omits some. Of around 150,000 clones in the sample, 79% are singletons; the top ten hold 6.5%. Input material: PBMCs. The source of these receptors is a man aged 40-49 years in good health and CMV-seropositive. CDR3s include the opening cysteine and the closing phenylalanine or tryptophan. A D gene is named only where the DNA matches it firmly. Expanded clones are given a class, and other clones once, few, many or no size at all.

clone_size	d_call	v_call	j_call	cdr3_nt	cdr3_aa
NA	NA	TRBV2	TRBJ2-7	TGTGCCAGCAGTGAACTAGCCGTTACCTACGAGCAGTACTTC	CASSELAVTYEQYF
many	TRBD2	TRBV6-6	TRBJ2-7	TGTGCCTCTCTGAGGGAGGGAGTCGGCGAGCAGTACTTC	CASLREGVGEQYF
NA	TRBD1	TRBV28	TRBJ2-7	TGTGCCAGCCGTCGGACAGGGCTCTACGAGCAGTACTTC	CASRRTGLYEQYF
NA	TRBD1	TRBV7-9	TRBJ2-7	TGTGCCAGCAGCTCACCCGACAGGGGAGGTTACGAGCAGTACTTC	CASSSPDRGGYEQYF
NA	TRBD1	TRBV29-1	TRBJ2-7	TGCAGCGCTACGACAGGGACCTACGAGCAGTACTTC	CSATTGTYEQYF
NA	NA	TRBV12-5	TRBJ2-3	TGTGCTAGTGCTCCACCCGGAGATACGCAGTATTTT	CASAPPGDTQYF
NA	NA	TRBV27	TRBJ1-1	TGTGCCAGCAGTTTTCGCGCGGCAGCCACCCTCCGGAACACTGAAGCTTTCTTT	CASSFRAAATLRNTEAFF
NA	TRBD1	TRBV19	TRBJ1-5	TGTGCCAGTAGTACCTGGGGACAGGGTCTCAATCAGCCCCAGCATTTT	CASSTWGQGLNQPQHF
NA	TRBD1	TRBV7-8	TRBJ1-2	TGTGCCAGCAGCTCCATCTCAGGGGGTATTGGCTATGGCTACACCTTC	CASSSISGGIGYGYTF
NA	TRBD1	TRBV10-1	TRBJ1-2	TGCGCCAGCAGCGTGGACAGGACTGCTGGCTACACCTTC	CASSVDRTAGYTF
NA	NA	TRBV28	TRBJ1-5	TGTGCCAGCAGTCAACCTCTGTGGGGGGGAGATCAGCCCCAGCATTTT	CASSQPLWGGDQPQHF
NA	TRBD2	TRBV7-8	TRBJ2-1	TGTGCCAGCACCAAAATGGGCGGGAGTACGAACAATGAGCAGTTCTTC	CASTKMGGSTNNEQFF
once	NA	TRBV4-2	TRBJ1-1	TGTGCCAGCAGCCAAGCCCAGGGGTGGAGTATCACTGAAGCTTTCTTT	CASSQAQGWSITEAFF
NA	TRBD1	TRBV9	TRBJ1-2	TGCCAGCAGCGCCCGACAGGGTATTCGGGCTACACCTTC	CQQRPTGYSGYTF
NA	NA	TRBV19	TRBJ2-7	TGTGCCAGTAGTATACGGGCTAGCGCGACCTACGAGCAGTACTTC	CASSIRASATYEQYF
NA	TRBD1	TRBV6-5	TRBJ1-2	TGTGCCAGCAGTTCAGGGGGCGGCTACACCTTC	CASSSGGGYTF
NA	NA	TRBV21-1	TRBJ2-7	TGTGCCAGCAGCCCCCGTGGGCGCGAGCAGTACTTC	CASSPRGREQYF